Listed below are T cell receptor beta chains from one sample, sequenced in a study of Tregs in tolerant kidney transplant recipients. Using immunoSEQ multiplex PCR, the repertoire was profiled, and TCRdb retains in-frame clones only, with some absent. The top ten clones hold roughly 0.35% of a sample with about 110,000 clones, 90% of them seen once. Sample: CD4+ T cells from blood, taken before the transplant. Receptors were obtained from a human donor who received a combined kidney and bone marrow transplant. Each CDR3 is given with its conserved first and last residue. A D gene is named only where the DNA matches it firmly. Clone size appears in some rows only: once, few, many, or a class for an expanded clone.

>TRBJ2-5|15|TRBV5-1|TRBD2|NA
TGCGCCAGCAGCCGGGGTTCCGGGGGGGACCTTCCCCAGTACTTC
CASSRGSGGDLPQYF
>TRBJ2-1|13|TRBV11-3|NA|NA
TGTGCCAGCAGCTTAAACGGGATGGAGGTGCAGTTCTTC
CASSLNGMEVQFF
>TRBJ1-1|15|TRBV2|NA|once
TGTGCCAGCAGTGAAGGGGGCCCGCGTAACACTGAAGCTTTCTTT
CASSEGGPRNTEAFF
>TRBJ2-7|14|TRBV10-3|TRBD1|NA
TGTGCCATCAAAGAGGGACAGGGAAATGACGAGCAGTACTTC
CAIKEGQGNDEQYF
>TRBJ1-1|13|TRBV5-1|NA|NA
TGCGCCAGCAGCTTAGGGGTGAACACTGAAGCTTTCTTT
CASSLGVNTEAFF
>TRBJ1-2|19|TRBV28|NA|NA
TGTGCCAGCAGCCCCCCTCAGGCAGGGACACCTATAGCTAACTATGGCTACACCTTC
CASSPPQAGTPIANYGYTF
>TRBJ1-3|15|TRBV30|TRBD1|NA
TGTGCCTGGAGTCGGACAGGGCGAGGGGGAAACACCATATATTTT
CAWSRTGRGGNTIYF
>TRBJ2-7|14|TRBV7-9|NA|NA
TGTGCCAGCAGCTTAAGGCAGGGCGGCGACGAGCAGTACTTC
CASSLRQGGDEQYF
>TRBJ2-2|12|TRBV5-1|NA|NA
TGCGCCAGCAGCTACGGGGCCGGGGAGCTGTTTTTT
CASSYGAGELFF
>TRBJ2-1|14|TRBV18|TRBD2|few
TGTGCCAGCTCTGGGGCGGGAGCCCCCAATGAGCAGTTCTTC
CASSGAGAPNEQFF
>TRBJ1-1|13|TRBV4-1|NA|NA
TGCGCCAGCAGCCCACCCCGGTCCTATACGGCTTTCTTT
CASSPPRSYTAFF
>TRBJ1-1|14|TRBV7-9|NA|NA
TGTGCCAGCGACCATTTGGCCCGGGACACTGAAGCTTTCTTT
CASDHLARDTEAFF